The rows below give T cell receptor beta chains drawn from one sample of a study of blood T cells in healthy people across ages. TCRdb independently ran MiXCR on the 5' RACE reads; one entry per CDR3 protein. The data contain roughly 1,300,000 distinct CDR3 sequences, approximately 59% of them singletons. Sequencing input: blood. The receptors were gathered from a young man in good health. The CDR3 runs from the conserved cysteine through the conserved F or W. The D gene is left open where the match is weak. Clone size, where shown, is once, few, many, or a class for clones that have expanded.

D	J	V	size	CDR3	DNA
TRBD2	TRBJ2-2	TRBV4-3	-	CASSQTSGLNTGELFF	TGCGCCAGCAGCCAGACTAGCGGGCTGAACACCGGGGAGCTGTTTTTT
-	TRBJ2-1	TRBV12-3/TRBV12-4	-	CASSPRRRAGLNEQFF	TGTGCCAGCAGTCCCCGCCGGAGGGCAGGGCTCAATGAGCAGTTCTTC
-	TRBJ1-1	TRBV7-9	-	CASSFAYREMSEAFF	TGTGCCAGCAGCTTTGCCTACAGGGAAATGAGTGAAGCTTTCTTT
-	TRBJ1-2	TRBV5-1	once	CASSLEPQAGGESGYTF	TGCGCCAGCAGCTTGGAGCCCCAAGCGGGGGGCGAGAGTGGCTACACCTTC
-	TRBJ2-7	TRBV25-1	-	CASSTQGVGEQYF	TGTGCCAGCAGTACACAGGGAGTGGGCGAGCAGTACTTC
TRBD1	TRBJ1-5	TRBV7-9	once	CASSRTGGSNQPQHF	TGTGCCAGCAGCCGGACAGGGGGCTCCAATCAGCCCCAGCATTTT
-	TRBJ1-1	TRBV10-3	-	CAIMAPLDTEAFF	TGTGCCATCATGGCGCCGTTGGACACTGAAGCTTTCTTT
TRBD1	TRBJ2-6	TRBV5-6	-	CASSQTGALSGANVLTF	TGTGCCAGCAGCCAGACAGGGGCCCTCTCTGGGGCCAACGTCCTGACTTTC
-	TRBJ2-1	TRBV6-2/TRBV6-3	-	CASTALWVNEQFF	TGTGCCAGCACCGCCCTGTGGGTCAATGAGCAGTTCTTC
-	TRBJ2-7	TRBV4-1	few	CASSQDQGGLSYEQYF	TGCGCCAGCAGCCAAGATCAAGGAGGGCTATCCTACGAGCAGTACTTC
-	TRBJ1-2	TRBV10-2	-	CASSESTEQLAGYGYTF	TGCGCCAGCAGTGAGTCGACAGAGCAGTTAGCGGGCTATGGCTACACCTTC
TRBD2	TRBJ2-1	TRBV5-1	-	CASSGSRVAGTDNEQFF	TGCGCCAGCAGCGGGTCGCGGGTAGCGGGAACCGACAATGAGCAGTTCTTC
TRBD1	TRBJ1-2	TRBV2	few	CASSYRGVGYGYTF	TGTGCCAGCAGTTACAGGGGTGTCGGCTATGGCTACACCTTC
TRBD1	TRBJ1-5	TRBV25-1	-	CASGTGPANQPQHF	TGTGCCAGCGGGACAGGGCCGGCCAATCAGCCCCAGCATTTT
-	TRBJ2-4	TRBV29-1	-	CSVGAGTAGNIQYF	TGCAGCGTCGGAGCCGGGACGGCGGGGAACATTCAGTACTTC
-	TRBJ2-2	TRBV11-2	once	CASIWVSGNTGELFF	TGTGCCAGCATATGGGTTAGCGGGAACACCGGGGAGCTGTTTTTT
-	TRBJ2-7	TRBV28	few	CASSWGAGPYEQYF	TGTGCCAGCAGTTGGGGGGCGGGACCCTACGAGCAGTACTTC
TRBD1	TRBJ2-1	TRBV5-1	few	CASFATGAHEQFF	TGCGCCAGCTTTGCCACAGGGGCCCATGAGCAGTTCTTC
TRBD2	TRBJ2-3	TRBV29-1	-	CSVFSGRVADTQYF	TGCAGCGTTTTTAGCGGGAGGGTTGCAGATACGCAGTATTTT
-	TRBJ2-7	TRBV7-9	few	CASSLRGPDEQYF	TGTGCCAGCAGCTTGAGGGGACCCGACGAGCAGTACTTC
TRBD1	TRBJ1-2	TRBV5-1	few	CASSSTGTGGWGHGYTF	TGCGCCAGCAGCTCCACCGGGACAGGGGGCTGGGGCCATGGCTACACCTTC
-	TRBJ2-1	TRBV3-1	-	CASSEQLPSRTGEQFF	TGTGCCAGCAGTGAACAACTCCCAAGTAGAACAGGAGAGCAGTTCTTC
TRBD1	TRBJ2-7	TRBV27	few	CASSLRDRGAEQYF	TGTGCCAGCAGTCTCCGGGACAGGGGAGCCGAGCAGTACTTC
-	TRBJ2-3	TRBV11-2	-	CASSLVMGGYADTQYF	TGTGCCAGCAGCTTAGTGATGGGAGGATATGCAGATACGCAGTATTTT
TRBD1	TRBJ2-1	TRBV20-1	few	CSARDRGTGSDEQFF	TGCAGTGCTAGAGATCGAGGGACAGGGAGTGATGAGCAGTTCTTC
TRBD2	TRBJ2-3	TRBV27	-	CASRDGGGSTGTQYF	TGTGCCAGCAGGGACGGGGGGGGTTCCACAGGTACGCAGTATTTT
-	TRBJ2-7	TRBV7-9	-	CAAQNGQNSYEQYF	TGTGCCGCGCAGAACGGACAGAATTCCTACGAGCAGTACTTC
TRBD2	TRBJ2-1	TRBV20-1	-	CSASRLAMANEQFF	TGCAGTGCTAGTCGACTAGCTATGGCGAATGAGCAGTTCTTT
-	TRBJ2-5	TRBV4-1	-	CASSQLTNVKTQYF	TGCGCCAGCAGCCAACTCACGAACGTGAAGACCCAGTACTTC
-	TRBJ2-7	TRBV4-1	-	CASSQDGTYGEQYF	TGCGCCAGCAGCCAAGACGGGACATATGGGGAGCAGTACTTC
TRBD2	TRBJ2-3	TRBV20-1	few	CSANSGSADTQYF	TGCAGTGCTAATAGCGGGAGCGCAGATACGCAGTATTTT
TRBD1	TRBJ1-1	TRBV29-1	few	CSVSPGQGAWNTEAFF	TGCAGCGTTTCCCCGGGACAGGGGGCTTGGAACACTGAAGCTTTCTTT
-	TRBJ1-2	TRBV4-3	-	CASSPSLGQGANYGYTF	TGCGCCAGCAGCCCCTCCCTGGGGCAGGGCGCTAACTATGGCTACACCTTC
TRBD2	TRBJ2-5	TRBV6-6	-	CANRRLAGQETQYF	TGTGCCAACAGGCGACTAGCGGGGCAAGAGACCCAGTACTTC
-	TRBJ2-3	TRBV10-3	-	CAISDRRASGDTQYF	TGTGCCATCAGTGATAGACGGGCCTCGGGAGATACGCAGTATTTT
-	TRBJ2-7	TRBV7-9	-	CASSPIIGASSYEQYF	TGTGCCAGCAGCCCAATAATAGGGGCGAGCTCCTACGAGCAGTACTTC
TRBD1	TRBJ2-7	TRBV3-1	-	CASSHNPGQGKLEQYF	TGTGCCAGCAGCCATAACCCGGGACAGGGTAAACTCGAGCAGTACTTC
-	TRBJ2-3	TRBV4-1	-	CASSHPQDTQYF	TGCGCCAGCAGCCACCCCCAGGATACGCAGTATTTT
TRBD2	TRBJ2-5	TRBV7-2	-	CASSLGTSGGVKETQYF	TGTGCCAGCAGCTTGGGGACTAGCGGGGGGGTTAAGGAGACCCAGTACTTC
TRBD2	TRBJ2-1	TRBV12-3/TRBV12-4	-	CASSFSGGFRDEQFF	TGTGCCAGCAGTTTTTCCGGGGGGTTTCGGGATGAGCAGTTCTTC